A single TCR beta chain is shown here with its context. Its antigen is still unknown. Base quality data are lacking; no much larger clone is found one base away. Genomic DNA was extracted from sorted cells for sequencing of the TCRbeta CDR3 region. TCRbeta CDR3 regions were sequenced using the immunoSEQ Assay. The source is immuneACCESS, and TCRdb retained only in-frame sequences with V and J called. Part of the clones is not carried over; for the studies checked, unresolved V genes explain less than half of this, and the remainder is unexplained. Present in this sample are about 60,000 clones, 85% of which were seen just once. Of the sample, over 3.5% falls within the top ten clones. The record originates from a study of OX40 agonist ivuxolimab in advanced cancers. Background on the whole study: Ivuxolimab, which targeted the costimulatory receptor OX40 (CD134), was an agonistic, fully human IgG2 monoclonal antibody. Intravenous ivuxolimab was administered to patients every 2 weeks at six dose levels: 0.01, 0.1, 0.3, 1.5, 3 and 10 mg/kg. Among the 50 to 55 dose-escalation patients, approximately 20 had hepatocellular carcinoma, approximately 15 melanoma, 9 renal cell carcinoma and 9 head and neck cancer. A male proportion of about 79% and a mean age of approximately 55 years, ranging from about 23 to 90, were recorded for the dose-escalation cohort. Prior anti-PD-1, anti-PD-L1 or anti-CTLA-4 therapy was permitted, and approximately 41% of dose-escalation patients had received checkpoint inhibitors. Partial responses occurred in three dose-escalation patients, of whom one had hepatocellular carcinoma and two had cutaneous melanoma. The purpose of peripheral TCRbeta sequencing was to test whether ivuxolimab changed TCR sequence diversity and led to clonal T-cell expansion. The paper reports the monotherapy dose-escalation portion (N of about 54 patients) of the phase I ivuxolimab trial.

Results and caveats for the whole study, not just this receptor: The antigen specificity of the clonally expanded peripheral T cells was not determined. At doses from 0.1 to 3.0 mg/kg, clonal expansion was seen in both CD4+ and CD8+ blood T cells between baseline and week 6. After ivuxolimab, more expanded clones were found on average in CD8+ T cells than in CD4+ T cells. Low levels of normalized T-cell clonal expansion were also seen in some nonresponding patients. Partial responders in the 0.1-3.0 mg/kg groups had among the lowest normalized peripheral clonal expansion, especially among CD8+ T cells.

The trial excluded patients who had a history of autoimmune disease or were on systemic immunosuppression. Peripheral blood for TCR sequencing was collected from all dose cohorts at baseline, on cycle 4 day 1, and on cycle 7 day 1. Samples were obtained from an open-label, multicenter, first-in-human phase I dose-escalation trial of ivuxolimab. Adults with locally advanced or metastatic melanoma, renal cell, hepatocellular, or head and neck squamous cell carcinoma were enrolled in the trial. CD4+ and CD8+ T cells were sorted separately from peripheral blood before TCR sequencing. The CDR3 has 15 amino acids, counting the end cysteine and phenylalanine. Only CDR3 DNA is held: 45 bases, read in frame from base 1. Clipping removes 3 bases from V and 4 bases from J, with 3 as the unmatched junction base count. CDR1 SGHAT and CDR2 FQNNGV were looked up in the germline V gene.

Sequences were derived from CD4+ or CD8+ T cells sorted from blood, sampled in a trial of the OX40 agonist ivuxolimab. The origin of this receptor is an adult with an advanced solid tumor such as melanoma, head and neck, liver or kidney cancer. This chain joins TRBV11-2 to TRBJ2-2; TRBD2 agrees with 9 junctional bases. The CDR3 here reads CASSFSGGSTGELFF. The nucleotide sequence is given as TGTGCCAGCAGCTTCAGCGGGGGGTCCACCGGGGAGCTGTTTTTT.